Each of the 10 T cell receptor beta chains below was sequenced from the same sample in a study of blood T cell repertoires in COVID-19. Sequencing used immunoSEQ multiplex PCR; TCRdb keeps in-frame clones, though not all of them. The sample lists about 87,000 clones; around four fifths were seen once. The specimen sequenced was peripheral blood. The receptors originated from an older woman with acute or convalescent COVID-19.

This chain connects TRBV5-1 to TRBJ2-2; 12 nucleotides line up with TRBD2. The CDR3 sequence is 15 residues long. J lost 7 bases, V lost 4 bases, and 5 bases had no gene match. The germline V gene encodes CDR1 SGHRS and CDR2 YFSETQ. The CDR3 sequence: CASSPTSGGLGELFF. Written as DNA, the CDR3 is TGCGCCAGCAGCCCGACTAGCGGGGGACTCGGGGAGCTGTTTTTT.

The chain links TRBV29-1 to TRBJ2-7; no clear D gene. The CDR3 length is 11 residues. Per the germline V gene, CDR1 is SQVTM and CDR2 is ANQGSEA. With 3 bases removed from V and 3 bases from J, the gap between germline ends came to 6 bases. The CDR3 DNA reads as TGCAGCGTTGAGCGGAACTACGAGCAGTACTTC. It is translated as CSVERNYEQYF.

The chain joins TRBV10-1 to TRBJ2-7, with 7 bases matching TRBD1. This CDR3 has 17 amino acids. Germline CDR1 and CDR2: WNHNN and SYGVQD (reference sequence). The trim removed 6 bases at V and 0 bases at J, leaving 14 bases unmatched. The CDR3 coding sequence is TGCGCCAGCAGCGAAAAGACAGGGCTCAATAGCTCCTACGAGCAGTACTTC. It specifies CASSEKTGLNSSYEQYF.

The V and J genes are TRBV2 and TRBJ1-2; 7 nucleotides line up with TRBD1. Germline values: CDR1 SNHLY, CDR2 FYNNEI. The V and J ends lost 7 bases and 1 base, in that order; junction bases with no gene match: 18. The CDR3 spans 18 residues. In DNA, the CDR3 is TGTGCCAGCAAAAAATCCTTGACAGGGCGCGTGGGTAACTATGGCTACACCTTC. It translates to CASKKSLTGRVGNYGYTF.

The rearrangement joins TRBV19 to TRBJ1-4; D possibly corresponds to TRBD1 (5 bases). The CDR3 is 15 residues long. Germline CDR1 reads LNHDA; CDR2 reads SQIVND (reference sequence). Trimming pared 6 bases from V and 4 bases from J, leaving 15 bases between. Here the CDR3 reads CASRPSGSGNEKLFF. The CDR3 DNA sequence: TGTGCCAGTAGACCATCAGGGTCTGGTAATGAAAAACTGTTTTTT.

The rearrangement links TRBV10-3 to TRBJ1-1; TRBD1 matches 12 bases. The germline CDR1 and CDR2 sequences are ENHRY and SYGVKD. Losses at the gene ends were 10 bases for V and 3 bases for J; bases not matched to a gene: 6. The CDR3 length is 14 residues. As DNA, the CDR3 is TGTGCCACCAAGGGACAGGGGGCGTACACTGAAGCTTTCTTT. Translating gives CATKGQGAYTEAFF.

This rearrangement joins TRBV5-4 to TRBJ1-1; D might be TRBD1 (6 bases). Trimming stripped 1 base from V and 5 bases from J, with 9 bases between. The V gene's germline CDR1 is SGHNT and CDR2 YYREEE (reference sequence). This CDR3 comprises 13 residues. The CDR3, as DNA: TGTGCCAGCAGCTTGATAAGGGGGACTGAAGCTTTCTTT. It is translated as CASSLIRGTEAFF.

The V and J genes are TRBV6-5 and TRBJ1-2; weak D call: TRBD1 (6 bases). Germline CDR1 MNHEY, CDR2 SVGAGI. The CDR3 has 14 residues. V gave up 2 bases and J gave up 3 bases, with 10 bases separating them. CDR3 bases: TGTGCCAGCAGTTACCTAGGACAGTACTATGGCTACACCTTC. As protein: CASSYLGQYYGYTF.

V is TRBV28 and J is TRBJ1-1; weak D call: TRBD1 (5 bases). Looked up from germline, CDR1 is MDHEN and CDR2 is SYDVKM. The CDR3 spans 14 residues. The V end was cut by 2 bases, the J end by 5 bases, with 12 bases between. CDR3 residues: CASSLGARETEAFF. The CDR3 coding sequence is TGTGCCAGCAGTTTAGGGGCGCGGGAAACTGAAGCTTTCTTT.

This chain uses TRBV29-1 with TRBJ2-1; 7 bases line up with TRBD2. Germline CDR1 is SQVTM and CDR2 is ANQGSEA. J gave up 4 bases and V 7 bases, and 10 bases lay outside the gene matches. The CDR3 sequence is 14 residues long. CDR3 region: CSASQAGYYNEQFF. The CDR3 DNA sequence: TGCAGCGCTTCCCAAGCGGGGTATTACAATGAGCAGTTCTTC.